The T cell receptor beta chain under discussion was sequenced for a study of beta chain features in type 1 diabetes. Study conclusions and caveats: Across all four CD4+ subsets, people with type 1 diabetes showed modestly shorter TCRB CDR3s. For type 1 diabetes patients, VDJ junctions showed fewer insertions and more deletions.

This clone was counted only a few times. Its antigen is unknown. Reverse transcription of all isolated RNA meant that expressed TCRB transcripts were sequenced. TCRdb's table, derived via immunoSEQ multiplex PCR, lists solely in-frame clones and lacks some. The repertoire includes a few hundred thousand clones, roughly 12% of them detected once, and about 0.01% sits in the top ten. Only one heparinised blood draw was taken per donor, and its volume averaged approximately 0.11 L. A sort by CD45RO/CCR7/CD25/CD127/CD95/CD27 yielded CD4+ naive, central memory, regulatory and stem cell-like memory cells. The specimen was naive CD4+ T cells from blood. This receptor was taken from a young woman with type 1 diabetes.

CDR3 sequence reads: CASSGTSGTDTQYF. In DNA, the CDR3 is TGCGCCAGCAGCGGGACTAGTGGCACAGATACGCAGTATTTT. The chain combines TRBV4-3 with TRBJ2-3; TRBD2 aligns across 8 bases. CDR3 length equals 14 residues. The trim removed 5 bases at V and 1 base at J, leaving 2 bases unmatched. Looked up from germline, CDR1 is LGHNA and CDR2 is YSLEER.